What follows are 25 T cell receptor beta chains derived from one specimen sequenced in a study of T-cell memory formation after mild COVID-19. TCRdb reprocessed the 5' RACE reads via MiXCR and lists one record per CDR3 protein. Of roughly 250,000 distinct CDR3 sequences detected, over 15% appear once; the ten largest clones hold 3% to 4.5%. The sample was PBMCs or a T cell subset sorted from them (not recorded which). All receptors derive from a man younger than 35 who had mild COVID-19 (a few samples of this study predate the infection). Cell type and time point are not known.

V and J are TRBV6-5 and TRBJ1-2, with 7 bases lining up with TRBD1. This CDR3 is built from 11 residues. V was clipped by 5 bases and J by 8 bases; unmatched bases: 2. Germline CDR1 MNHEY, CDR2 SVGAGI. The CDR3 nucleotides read TGTGCCAGCAGTGTAGGGGGCGGCTACACCTTC. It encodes CASSVGGGYTF.

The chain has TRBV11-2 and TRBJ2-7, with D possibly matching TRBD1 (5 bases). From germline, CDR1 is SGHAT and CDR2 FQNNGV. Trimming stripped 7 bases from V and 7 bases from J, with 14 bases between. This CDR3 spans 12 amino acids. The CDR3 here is CASNQGCREQYV. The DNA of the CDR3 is TGTGCCAGCAACCAGGGTTGTCGGGAGCAGTACGTC.

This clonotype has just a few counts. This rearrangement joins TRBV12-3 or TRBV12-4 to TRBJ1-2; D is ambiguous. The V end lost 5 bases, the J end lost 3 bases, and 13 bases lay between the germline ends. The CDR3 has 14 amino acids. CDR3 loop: CASSPQGIDYGYTF. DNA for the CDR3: TGTGCCAGCAGTCCGCAAGGGATTGACTATGGCTACACCTTC.

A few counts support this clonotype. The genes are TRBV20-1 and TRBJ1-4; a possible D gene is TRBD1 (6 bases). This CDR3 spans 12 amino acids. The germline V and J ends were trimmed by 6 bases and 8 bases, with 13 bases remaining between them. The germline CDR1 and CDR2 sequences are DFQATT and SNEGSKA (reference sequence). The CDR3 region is CSATGFGEKLFF. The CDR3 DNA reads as TGCAGTGCCACAGGGTTCGGCGAAAAACTGTTTTTT.

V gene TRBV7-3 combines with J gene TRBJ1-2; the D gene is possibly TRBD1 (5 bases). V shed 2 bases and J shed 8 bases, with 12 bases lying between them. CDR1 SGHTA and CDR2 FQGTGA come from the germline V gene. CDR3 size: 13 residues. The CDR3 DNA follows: TGTGCCAGCAGCTTATCCCAGGGACTAGGCTACACCTTC. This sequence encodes CASSLSQGLGYTF.

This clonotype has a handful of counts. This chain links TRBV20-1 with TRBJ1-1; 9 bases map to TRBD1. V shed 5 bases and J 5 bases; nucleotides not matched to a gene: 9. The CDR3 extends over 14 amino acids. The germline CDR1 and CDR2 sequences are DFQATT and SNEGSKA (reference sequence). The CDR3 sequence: CSAVPDRGRTEAFF. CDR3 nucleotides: TGCAGTGCTGTCCCAGACAGGGGGAGAACTGAAGCTTTCTTT.

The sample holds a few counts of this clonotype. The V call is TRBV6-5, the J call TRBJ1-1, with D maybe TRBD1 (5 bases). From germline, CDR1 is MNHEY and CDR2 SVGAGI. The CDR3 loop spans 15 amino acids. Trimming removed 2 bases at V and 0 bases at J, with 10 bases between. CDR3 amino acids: CASSYGGQMNTEAFF. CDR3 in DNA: TGTGCCAGCAGTTACGGGGGTCAGATGAACACTGAAGCTTTCTTT.

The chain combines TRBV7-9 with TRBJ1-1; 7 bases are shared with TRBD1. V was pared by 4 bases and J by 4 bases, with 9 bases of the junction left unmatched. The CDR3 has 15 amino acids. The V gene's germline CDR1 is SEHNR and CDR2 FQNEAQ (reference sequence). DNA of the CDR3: TGTGCCAGCAGCTCAGAGACAGGGTTCCGCACTGAAGCTTTCTTT. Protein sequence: CASSSETGFRTEAFF. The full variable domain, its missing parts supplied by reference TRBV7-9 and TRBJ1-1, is DTGVSQNPRHKITKRGQNVTFRCDPISEHNRLYWYRQTLGQGPEFLTYFQNEAQLEKSRLLSDRFSAERPKGSFSTLEIQRTEQGDSAMYLCASSSETGFRTEAFFGQGTRLTVV.

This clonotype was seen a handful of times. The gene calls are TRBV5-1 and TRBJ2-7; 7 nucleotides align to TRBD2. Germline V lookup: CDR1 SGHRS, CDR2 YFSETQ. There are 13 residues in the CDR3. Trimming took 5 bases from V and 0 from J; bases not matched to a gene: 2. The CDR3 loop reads CASRAGVSYEQYF. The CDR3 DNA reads TGCGCCAGCAGGGCGGGGGTCTCCTACGAGCAGTACTTC.

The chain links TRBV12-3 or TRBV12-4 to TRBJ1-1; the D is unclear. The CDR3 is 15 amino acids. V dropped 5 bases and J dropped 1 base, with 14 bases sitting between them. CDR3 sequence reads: CASSTSWGRNTEAFF. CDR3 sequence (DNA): TGTGCCAGCAGTACCTCCTGGGGAAGGAACACTGAAGCTTTCTTT.

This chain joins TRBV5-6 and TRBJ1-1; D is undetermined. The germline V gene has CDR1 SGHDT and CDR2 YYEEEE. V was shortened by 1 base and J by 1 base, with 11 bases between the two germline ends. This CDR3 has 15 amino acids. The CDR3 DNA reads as TGTGCCAGCAGCTTGAAAGGCAGAGCGAACACTGAAGCTTTCTTT. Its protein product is CASSLKGRANTEAFF.

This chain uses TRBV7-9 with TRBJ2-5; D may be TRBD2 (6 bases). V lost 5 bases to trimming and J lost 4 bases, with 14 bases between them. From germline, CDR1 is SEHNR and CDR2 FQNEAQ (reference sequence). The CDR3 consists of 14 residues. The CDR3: CASSPGGSGETQYF. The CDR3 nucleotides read TGTGCCAGCAGCCCCGGGGGATCGGGAGAGACCCAGTACTTC.

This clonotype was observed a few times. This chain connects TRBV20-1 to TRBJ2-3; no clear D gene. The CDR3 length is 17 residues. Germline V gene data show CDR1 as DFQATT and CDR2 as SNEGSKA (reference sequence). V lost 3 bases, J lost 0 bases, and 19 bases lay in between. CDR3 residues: CSARALRAAASTDTQYF. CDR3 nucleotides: TGCAGTGCTAGGGCCCTAAGGGCAGCCGCTAGCACAGATACGCAGTATTTT.

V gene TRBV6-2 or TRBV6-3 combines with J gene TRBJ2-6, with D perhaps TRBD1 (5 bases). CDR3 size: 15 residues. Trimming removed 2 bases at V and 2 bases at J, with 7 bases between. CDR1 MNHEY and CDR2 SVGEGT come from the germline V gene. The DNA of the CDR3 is TGTGCCAGCAGTTACGGGGCGGCTGGGGCCAACGTCCTGACTTTC. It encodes CASSYGAAGANVLTF.

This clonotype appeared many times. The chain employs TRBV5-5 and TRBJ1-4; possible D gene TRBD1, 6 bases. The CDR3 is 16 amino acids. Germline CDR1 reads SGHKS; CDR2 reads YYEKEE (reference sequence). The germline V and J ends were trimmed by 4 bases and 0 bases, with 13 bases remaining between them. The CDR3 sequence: CASSPGQRTTNEKLFF. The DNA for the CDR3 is TGTGCCAGCAGCCCAGGACAGCGAACAACTAATGAAAAACTGTTTTTT.

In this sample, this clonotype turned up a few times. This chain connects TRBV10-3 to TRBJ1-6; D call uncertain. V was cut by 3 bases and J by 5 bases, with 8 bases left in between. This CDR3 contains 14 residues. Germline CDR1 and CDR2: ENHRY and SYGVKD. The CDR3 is CAISEPGHNSPLHF. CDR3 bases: TGTGCCATCAGTGAACCGGGCCATAATTCACCCCTCCACTTT.

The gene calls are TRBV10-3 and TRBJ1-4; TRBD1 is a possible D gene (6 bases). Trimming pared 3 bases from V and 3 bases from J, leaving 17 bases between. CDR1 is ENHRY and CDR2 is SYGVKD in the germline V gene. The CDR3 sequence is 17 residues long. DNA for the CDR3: TGTGCCATCAGTGACGGCAGGGGAGGCATCTCTAATGAAAAACTGTTTTTT. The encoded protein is CAISDGRGGISNEKLFF.

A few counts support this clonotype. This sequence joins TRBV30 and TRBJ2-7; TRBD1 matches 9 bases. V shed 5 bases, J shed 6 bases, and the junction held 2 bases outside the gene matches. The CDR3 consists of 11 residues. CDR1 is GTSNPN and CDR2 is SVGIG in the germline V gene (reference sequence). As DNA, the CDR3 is TGTGCCTGGCGGACAGGGGCCGAGCAGTACTTC. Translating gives CAWRTGAEQYF.

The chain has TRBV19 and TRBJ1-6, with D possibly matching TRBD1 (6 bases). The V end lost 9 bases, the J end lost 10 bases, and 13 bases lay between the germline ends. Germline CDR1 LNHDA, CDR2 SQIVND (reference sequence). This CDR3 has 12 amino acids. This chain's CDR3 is CASRQERSPLHF. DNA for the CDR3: TGTGCCAGCCGACAGGAACGATCACCCCTCCACTTT.

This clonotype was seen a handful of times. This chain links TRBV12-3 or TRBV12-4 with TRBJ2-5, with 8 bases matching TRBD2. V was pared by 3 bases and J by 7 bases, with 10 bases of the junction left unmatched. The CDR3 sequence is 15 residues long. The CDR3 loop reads CASSFTRGGRGTQYF. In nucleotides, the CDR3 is TGTGCCAGCAGTTTTACTCGGGGGGGCCGGGGGACCCAGTACTTC.

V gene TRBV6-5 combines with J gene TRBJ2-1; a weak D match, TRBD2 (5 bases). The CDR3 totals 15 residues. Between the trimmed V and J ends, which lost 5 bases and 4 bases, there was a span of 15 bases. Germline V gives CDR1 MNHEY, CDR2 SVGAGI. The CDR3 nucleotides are TGTGCCAGCAGTACCCCACGGACTGCATACAATGAGCAGTTCTTC. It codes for CASSTPRTAYNEQFF.

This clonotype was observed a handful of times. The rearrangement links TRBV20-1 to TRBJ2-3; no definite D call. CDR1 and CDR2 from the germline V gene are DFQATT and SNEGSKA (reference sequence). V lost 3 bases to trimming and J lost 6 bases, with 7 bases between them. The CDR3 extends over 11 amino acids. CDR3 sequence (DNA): TGCAGTGCTAGTCCCGGGGATACGCAGTATTTT. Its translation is CSASPGDTQYF.

The CDR3 nucleotides read TGCAGTGCTAGATCGGGAACCGGGAGGGCACCCCTCCACTTT. It translates to CSARSGTGRAPLHF. The rearrangement uses TRBV20-1 and TRBJ1-6; D remains ambiguous. From germline, CDR1 is DFQATT and CDR2 SNEGSKA (reference sequence). This CDR3 region has 14 residues. V lost 2 bases, J lost 11 bases, and 16 bases lay in between.

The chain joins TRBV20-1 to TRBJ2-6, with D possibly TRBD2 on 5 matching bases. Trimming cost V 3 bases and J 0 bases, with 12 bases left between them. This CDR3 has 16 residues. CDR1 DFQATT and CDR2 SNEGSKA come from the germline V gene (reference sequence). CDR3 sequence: CSASASGFSGANVLTF. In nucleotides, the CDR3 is TGCAGTGCTAGTGCCAGCGGCTTCTCTGGGGCCAACGTCCTGACTTTC.

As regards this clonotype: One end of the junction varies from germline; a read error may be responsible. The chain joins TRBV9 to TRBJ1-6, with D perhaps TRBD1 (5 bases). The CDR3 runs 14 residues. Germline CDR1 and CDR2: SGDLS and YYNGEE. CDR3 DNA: TGTGCCAGCAGCGTTAAAGGACATAACTCACCCCTCCACTTT. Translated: CASSVKGHNSPLHF.